A single sample gave rise to the 10 T cell receptor beta chains below, sequenced in a study of blood T cell repertoires in COVID-19. Here immunoSEQ multiplex PCR was the method, and the copy in TCRdb shows in-frame clones only, minus some. The sample includes about 50,000 clones, more than 70% of them seen just once. Sequencing used peripheral blood. The receptors derive from a man older than 75 with active COVID-19.

In nucleotides, the CDR3 is TGTGCCAGCAGCCTGGGGACTAGCGGGGCCTACAATGAGCAGTTCTTC. Protein product: CASSLGTSGAYNEQFF. The V and J genes are TRBV5-4 and TRBJ2-1, with TRBD2 identical over 13 bases. This CDR3 is built from 16 residues. Germline CDR1 is SGHNT and CDR2 is YYREEE (reference sequence). J gave up 2 bases and V 4 bases, and 3 bases lay outside the gene matches. The whole variable domain, filled in from reference TRBV5-4 and TRBJ2-1, reads ETGVTQSPTHLIKTRGQQVTLRCSSQSGHNTVSWYQQALGQGPQFIFQYYREEENGRGNFPPRFSGLQFPNYSSELNVNALELDDSALYLCASSLGTSGAYNEQFFGPGTRLTVL.

The chain joins TRBV6-5 to TRBJ1-1; D perhaps matches TRBD1 (5 bases). Germline V gene data show CDR1 as MNHEY and CDR2 as SVGAGI. Trimming took 0 bases from V and 1 from J, leaving 12 bases between them. The CDR3 loop spans 16 amino acids. The CDR3 spells CASSYSILGGNTEAFF. The CDR3 DNA reads TGTGCCAGCAGTTACTCGATCCTGGGGGGGAACACTGAAGCTTTCTTT.

The V and J genes are TRBV7-3 and TRBJ2-1, with TRBD1 matching 9 bases. This CDR3 contains 13 residues. J was trimmed by 10 bases and V by 2 bases; bases with no gene match: 3. From germline, CDR1 is SGHTA and CDR2 FQGTGA. The CDR3 loop is CASSLYGTGEQFF. For the CDR3, the DNA is TGTGCCAGCAGCTTATACGGGACAGGGGAGCAGTTCTTC.

This clone was counted only a few times. The chain joins TRBV5-1 to TRBJ1-3; perhaps TRBD1 as D (6 bases). The CDR3 is 16 amino acids. The germline gives CDR1 SGHRS, CDR2 YFSETQ. Trimming removed 4 bases at V and 4 bases at J, with 18 bases between. The CDR3 here is CASSPQGTTLGNTIYF. The CDR3 nucleotides read TGCGCCAGCAGCCCGCAGGGGACTACTCTGGGAAACACCATATATTTT.

This clone was recorded only once. The chain links TRBV6-1 to TRBJ2-5; 8 nucleotides agree with TRBD2. With V trimmed by 0 bases and J by 1 base, 1 base remained unmatched. The V gene's germline CDR1 is MNHNS and CDR2 SASEGT. The CDR3 length is 15 residues. CDR3 residues: CASSEAGGVQETQYF. The CDR3 region has the DNA TGTGCCAGCAGTGAAGCCGGGGGGGTCCAAGAGACCCAGTACTTC.

This chain uses TRBV6-5 with TRBJ2-7; maybe TRBD1 (6 bases). In germline, CDR1 is MNHEY, CDR2 SVGAGI. This CDR3 spans 12 amino acids. V was cut by 6 bases and J by 2 bases, with 8 bases left in between. The CDR3 sequence: CASRTGAYEQYF. The DNA for the CDR3 is TGTGCCAGCAGGACAGGAGCCTACGAGCAGTACTTC.

The chain uses TRBV6-2 or TRBV6-3 and TRBJ2-1, with TRBD1 matching over 10 bases. Germline V gene data show CDR1 as MNHEY and CDR2 as SVGEGT. This CDR3 spans 15 amino acids. Trimming at V came to 2 bases and at J to 6 bases, leaving 4 bases not matched to a gene. The DNA for the CDR3 is TGTGCCAGCAGTTACAGAGGGACAGGGGTCAATGAGCAGTTCTTC. This encodes CASSYRGTGVNEQFF.

V gene TRBV9 combines with J gene TRBJ2-1; D may be TRBD2 (6 bases). From germline, CDR1 is SGDLS and CDR2 YYNGEE. The length of the CDR3 is 18 residues. V was clipped by 0 bases and J by 0 bases, with 16 bases between them. CDR3 in amino acids: CASSVVPSVPSSYNEQFF. CDR3 DNA: TGTGCCAGCAGCGTAGTCCCTAGCGTACCCAGCTCCTACAATGAGCAGTTCTTC.

This sequence joins TRBV6-6 and TRBJ2-7; 7 positions match TRBD1. The V gene's germline CDR1 is MNHNY and CDR2 SVGAGI (reference sequence). Unmatched junction bases numbered 5, after V lost 0 bases and J lost 3 bases. The CDR3 length is 15 residues. The CDR3 spells CASSYSTGIRYEQYF. The CDR3 nucleotides read TGTGCCAGCAGTTACTCGACAGGGATTCGCTACGAGCAGTACTTC.

This clone was counted a few times. The chain employs TRBV14 and TRBJ1-6; possible D gene TRBD1, 6 bases. The V gene's germline CDR1 is SGHDN and CDR2 FVKESK. The CDR3 covers 15 residues. The V end was cut by 1 base, the J end by 11 bases, with 15 bases between. In nucleotides, the CDR3 is TGTGCCAGCAGCCAAGTCCGGCAGGGGACGACACCCCTCCACTTT. The encoded protein is CASSQVRQGTTPLHF.